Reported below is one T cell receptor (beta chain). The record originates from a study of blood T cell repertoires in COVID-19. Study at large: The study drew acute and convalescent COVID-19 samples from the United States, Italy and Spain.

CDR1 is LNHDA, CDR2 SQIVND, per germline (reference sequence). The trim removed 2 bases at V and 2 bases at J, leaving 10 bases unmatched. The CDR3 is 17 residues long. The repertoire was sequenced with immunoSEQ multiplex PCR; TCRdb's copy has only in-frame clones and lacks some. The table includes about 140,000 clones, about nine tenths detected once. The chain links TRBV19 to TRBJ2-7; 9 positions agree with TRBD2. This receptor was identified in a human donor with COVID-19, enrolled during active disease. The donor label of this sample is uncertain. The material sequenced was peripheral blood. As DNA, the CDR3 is TGTGCCAGTAGTATACTTCTAGCGGGGTCAACTCCCTACGAGCAGTACTTC. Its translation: CASSILLAGSTPYEQYF.